This T cell receptor (beta chain) was observed in a study of blood T cell repertoires in COVID-19 (TCRdb year 2020). Broadly, across the study: Samples covering the acute and convalescent phases of COVID-19 were provided by collaborators in the United States, Italy and Spain. The material from the prospective study consisted of cDNA or gDNA derived from T cells, B-cell-depleted T cells, or PBMCs. Subjects who had been exposed to COVID-19, were actively infected with it, or had recovered from it provided the deeply sampled blood TCRbeta repertoires that made up the dataset. The repertoires were released in a freely available public database intended as a resource for research on the immune response to SARS-CoV-2. Samples were obtained from the ongoing ImmuneRACE study (first 160 participants) and from over a thousand subjects provided by 6 global collaborators. The sample metadata nearly always contained a de-identified subject ID, COVID-19 status, age in years and sex. Where HLA class I and class II types were available, the types were taken from metadata supplied by the sample provider, not from assay-based typing. The investigation overall reported the following: The quantity of clinical and demographic metadata differed by source and by participant and was supplied without curation.

Comments on this clone: Its target antigen remains unknown. Base qualities were left out, and no much larger clone turns up one base away.

Taken from cysteine to phenylalanine, the CDR3 has 14 residues. The entry retains the CDR3 DNA only, 42 bases that are in frame from base 1. The germline V gene supplies CDR1 MDHEN and CDR2 SYDVKM. Germline trimming amounts to 7 bases on V and 5 bases on J, with 5 as the count of junction bases outside the gene matches. Collaborating institutions collected whole blood in K2EDTA tubes following their own protocols. For TCRbeta analysis, collaborator samples were shipped as frozen whole blood, as isolated PBMCs, or as DNA extracted from either sample type. The immunoSEQ Assay, a bias-controlled multiplex PCR, was used to amplify TCRbeta CDR3 regions from genomic DNA. The original pipeline was this. The number of nucleated cells in each sample was estimated by amplification of reference gene primers within the assay. To quantify the absolute abundance of each unique TCRbeta CDR3 rearrangement, sequence reads were collapsed and filtered. For each sample, productive Simpson clonality was calculated by taking the square root of Simpson's diversity index across productive rearrangements. Entries here come from immuneACCESS through TCRdb and include only in-frame sequences with V and J called. Some clones fail to appear in such tables; in the studies checked, an unresolved V gene covers under half of the shortfall, and the cause of the remainder is unknown. V, J and clone size reflect that table, while D and trimming were determined from the DNA. This sample gives around 63,000 clones in total; approximately 79% of them show up just once. The top ten clones comprise 5.5% to 7% of the sample.

Sequenced material: peripheral blood. This chain is built from TRBV28 and TRBJ1-5, and 10 bases in between align with TRBD1. This receptor was taken from a woman in her seventies with acute or convalescent COVID-19. The CDR3 region reads CASILTGGYQPQHF. The DNA reads TGTGCCAGCATCCTGACAGGGGGCTATCAGCCCCAGCATTTT. Extended through the reference TRBV28 and TRBJ1-5 proteins, this CDR3 yields the full variable domain: DVKVTQSSRYLVKRTGEKVFLECVQDMDHENMFWYRQDPGLGLRLIYFSYDVKMKEKGDIPEGYSVSREKKERFSLILESASTNQTSMYLCASILTGGYQPQHFGDGTRLSIL.